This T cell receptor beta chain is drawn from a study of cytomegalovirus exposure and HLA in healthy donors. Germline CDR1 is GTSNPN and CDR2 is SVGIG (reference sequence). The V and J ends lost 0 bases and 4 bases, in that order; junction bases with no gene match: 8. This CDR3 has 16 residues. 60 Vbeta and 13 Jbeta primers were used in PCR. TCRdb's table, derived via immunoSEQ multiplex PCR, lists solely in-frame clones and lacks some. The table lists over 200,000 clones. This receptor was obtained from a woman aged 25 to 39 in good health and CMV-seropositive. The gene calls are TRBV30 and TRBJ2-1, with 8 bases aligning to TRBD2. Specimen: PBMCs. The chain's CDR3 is CAWSVGLQRGYNEQFF. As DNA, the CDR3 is TGTGCCTGGAGTGTAGGTCTCCAGCGGGGGTACAATGAGCAGTTCTTC.